Each of the 19 T cell receptor beta chains below was sequenced from the same sample in a study of T cells in Graves' hyperthyroidism and ophthalmopathy. Amplified regions were TCR beta CDR3 sequences from RNA transcripts. HTBI primers were employed in a first-round RT-PCR of the TCR CDR3. A single record per CDR3 protein comes from TCRdb applying MiXCR to the multiplex PCR reads. The data show under 400,000 distinct CDR3 sequences, around 25% seen once. Source material: blood. The receptors come from a man aged 50 to 60 with Graves' hyperthyroidism.

A word on this clonotype: A much larger clone sits a single nucleotide away, making a read error possible. This chain connects TRBV12-3 or TRBV12-4 to TRBJ1-2; no reliable D call. Trimming removed 6 bases at V and 1 base at J, with 12 bases between. This CDR3 has 14 residues. The CDR3 is CASSREGLNYGYTF. In DNA, the CDR3 is TGTGCCAGCAGCCGGGAGGGCCTTAACTATGGCTACACCTTC.

This clonotype was seen a handful of times. V usage is TRBV20-1 and J usage is TRBJ2-7; D not resolved. This CDR3 is built from 11 residues. The germline CDR1 and CDR2 sequences are DFQATT and SNEGSKA (reference sequence). V gave up 4 bases and J gave up 3 bases, with 7 bases separating them. The CDR3: CSAIPDYEQYF. The CDR3 DNA reads TGCAGTGCTATCCCGGACTACGAGCAGTACTTC.

The CDR3 DNA sequence: TGCAGTGCTCAGGATAGCGGGAGACCCCACAATGAGCAGTTCTTC. Translation: CSAQDSGRPHNEQFF. This chain uses TRBV20-1 with TRBJ2-1, with 9 bases aligning to TRBD2. The CDR3 length is 15 residues. The V and J ends lost 5 bases and 5 bases, in that order; junction bases with no gene match: 10. Germline V gene sequence: CDR1 DFQATT, CDR2 SNEGSKA (reference sequence).

The chain recombines TRBV6-1 with TRBJ1-3; no firm D call. Trimming took off 0 bases at V and 1 base at J, with 7 bases between the two ends. The CDR3 spans 15 residues. Germline CDR1 reads MNHNS; CDR2 reads SASEGT. The DNA for the CDR3 is TGTGCCAGCAGTGAAGCAGGGCGTTCTGGAAACACCATATATTTT. Translation gives CASSEAGRSGNTIYF.

This clonotype was observed many times. This rearrangement joins TRBV5-1 to TRBJ2-7; D not resolved. The germline gives CDR1 SGHRS, CDR2 YFSETQ. CDR3 length: 16 amino acids. V was clipped by 4 bases and J by 2 bases, with 19 bases between them. CDR3 coding DNA: TGCGCCAGCAGCCCCGCCAGTGGGATTATGGCCTACGAGCAGTACTTC. Protein sequence: CASSPASGIMAYEQYF.

In this sample, this clonotype turned up many times. The chain recombines TRBV7-6 with TRBJ2-7, with a possible D match to TRBD2 (6 bases). Germline V gives CDR1 SGHVS, CDR2 FNYEAQ. This CDR3 comprises 14 residues. Trimming removed 3 bases from V and 0 bases from J, with 9 bases in between. The CDR3 DNA follows: TGTGCCAGCAGCTTGGGACTGAACTCCTACGAGCAGTACTTC. Translation gives CASSLGLNSYEQYF.

There are a few counts of this clonotype. As DNA, the CDR3 is TGTGCCATAAAGGGGGATGGGGCGCAGACTTTCTTT. Protein: CAIKGDGAQTFF. This rearrangement joins TRBV19 to TRBJ1-1; possible D gene TRBD1, 6 bases. Per germline, CDR1 LNHDA and CDR2 SQIVND (reference sequence). V was trimmed by 10 bases and J by 12 bases, leaving 21 bases between them. The CDR3 is made up of 12 amino acids.

In the case of this clonotype: The junction departs from germline at one end; a sequencing error may be responsible. This rearrangement joins TRBV13 to TRBJ1-3; D gene ambiguous. Germline CDR1 and CDR2: PRHDT and FYEKMQ (reference sequence). The CDR3 has 13 residues. The CDR3 bases are TGTGCCAGCAGCTTAGGGCGCGACTGGGTCTTATCTTTT. This codes for CASSLGRDWVLSF.

This clonotype has only a few counts. This rearrangement joins TRBV2 to TRBJ2-2; the match to TRBD1 covers 7 bases. The length of the CDR3 is 14 residues. Germline loops: CDR1 SNHLY, CDR2 FYNNEI. V dropped 9 bases and J dropped 1; count of bases not matched to a gene: 5. The CDR3 spells CASRQGQNTGELFF. CDR3 nucleotide sequence: TGTGCCAGTCGACAGGGCCAGAACACCGGGGAGCTGTTTTTT.

This clonotype showed up just a few times. DNA for the CDR3: TGTGCCAGCAGTCAGATGGGGAACACTGAAGCTTTCTTT. Translating it yields CASSQMGNTEAFF. The chain combines TRBV6-1 with TRBJ1-1; no clear D. This CDR3 contains 13 residues. The V end lost 5 bases, the J end lost 1 base, and 8 bases lay between the germline ends. CDR1 and CDR2 from the germline V gene are MNHNS and SASEGT.

This clonotype turned up a few times. J is TRBJ1-3 and V is TRBV7-9; 7 bases line up with TRBD1. The V gene end was trimmed by 5 bases and the J gene end by 0 bases; junction bases not matched to a gene: 4. CDR3 length: 15 amino acids. Per the germline V gene, CDR1 is SEHNR and CDR2 is FQNEAQ (reference sequence). This CDR3 reads CASSTAGGSGNTIYF. The CDR3 DNA follows: TGTGCCAGCAGCACAGCAGGGGGCTCTGGAAACACCATATATTTT.

CDR3 region: CASSEQGFGTQYF. The CDR3 nucleotides are TGTGCCAGCAGCGAACAGGGCTTCGGGACCCAGTACTTC. This chain connects TRBV6-1 to TRBJ2-5; tentative D call: TRBD1 (6 bases). This CDR3 comprises 13 residues. Germline CDR1 is MNHNS and CDR2 is SASEGT. V was clipped by 6 bases and J by 7 bases, with 15 bases between them.

This clonotype was detected a few times. This sequence joins TRBV7-3 and TRBJ2-1, with 9 bases identical to TRBD2. Germline V CDR1 and CDR2: SGHTA, FQGTGA. The ends lost 3 bases at V and 8 bases at J; junction bases unmatched: 11. The CDR3 totals 16 residues. The CDR3 DNA sequence: TGTGCCAGCAGCTTTAATCAGGCGGGAGGGGGCGATGAGCAGTTCTTC. This gives the protein CASSFNQAGGGDEQFF.

The rearrangement links TRBV5-1 to TRBJ2-7; D is unresolved. Trimming stripped 5 bases from V and 4 bases from J, with 19 bases between. The germline gives CDR1 SGHRS, CDR2 YFSETQ. The CDR3 consists of 15 residues. The chain's CDR3 is CASSFRAQVEYEQYF. Written as DNA, the CDR3 is TGCGCCAGCAGTTTTCGGGCCCAGGTAGAGTACGAGCAGTACTTC.

The rearrangement uses TRBV30 and TRBJ2-5; D is perhaps TRBD1 (5 bases). The CDR3 contains 12 residues. Germline V gene sequence: CDR1 GTSNPN, CDR2 SVGIG (reference sequence). V lost 0 bases and J lost 3, with 5 bases in between. The CDR3 DNA sequence: TGTGCCTGGAGTGTACAGGAAGAGACCCAGTACTTC. Amino acid sequence: CAWSVQEETQYF.

This clonotype was observed many times. This chain joins TRBV11-2 and TRBJ2-7; D is uncertain. The V end was cut by 1 base, the J end by 0 bases, with 7 bases between. This CDR3 has 14 residues. Germline V gene sequence: CDR1 SGHAT, CDR2 FQNNGV. This chain's CDR3 is CASSLAGRSYEQYF. CDR3 nucleotide sequence: TGTGCCAGCAGCTTAGCGGGCCGCTCCTACGAGCAGTACTTC.

This clonotype is a singleton in its sample. The chain links TRBV7-2 to TRBJ2-7; no clear D gene. Trimming cost V 6 bases and J 6 bases, with 9 bases left between them. This CDR3 has 11 amino acids. CDR1 SGHTA and CDR2 FQGNSA come from the germline V gene. The CDR3 reads CASRHWGEQYF. CDR3 DNA sequence: TGTGCCAGCAGGCATTGGGGCGAGCAGTACTTC.

This clonotype has more than one count but fewer than ten. This chain connects TRBV7-2 to TRBJ1-5, with 10 positions matching TRBD1. Per the germline V gene, CDR1 is SGHTA and CDR2 is FQGNSA. The CDR3 runs 15 residues. V was pared by 3 bases and J by 4 bases, with 3 bases of the junction left unmatched. CDR3 residues: CASSFGTGVNQPQHF. The CDR3 bases are TGTGCCAGCAGCTTCGGGACAGGGGTTAATCAGCCCCAGCATTTT.

The rearrangement links TRBV12-3 or TRBV12-4 to TRBJ1-3; maybe TRBD1 (6 bases). Trimming took 5 bases from V and 0 from J, leaving 11 bases between them. There are 15 residues in the CDR3. CDR3 loop: CASSRDRLSGNTIYF. CDR3 DNA sequence: TGTGCCAGCAGTCGAGACAGGCTCTCTGGAAACACCATATATTTT.